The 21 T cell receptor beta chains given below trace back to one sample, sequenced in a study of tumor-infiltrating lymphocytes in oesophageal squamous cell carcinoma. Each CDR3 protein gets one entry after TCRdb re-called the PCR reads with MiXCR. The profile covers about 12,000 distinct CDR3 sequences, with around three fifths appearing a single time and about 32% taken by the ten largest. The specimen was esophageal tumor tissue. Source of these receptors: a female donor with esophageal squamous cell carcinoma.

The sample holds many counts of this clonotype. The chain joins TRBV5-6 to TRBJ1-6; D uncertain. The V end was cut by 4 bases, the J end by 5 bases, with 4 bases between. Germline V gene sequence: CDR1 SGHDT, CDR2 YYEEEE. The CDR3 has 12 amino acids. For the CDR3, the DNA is TGTGCCAGCAGCACCCATAATTCACCCCTCCACTTT. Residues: CASSTHNSPLHF.

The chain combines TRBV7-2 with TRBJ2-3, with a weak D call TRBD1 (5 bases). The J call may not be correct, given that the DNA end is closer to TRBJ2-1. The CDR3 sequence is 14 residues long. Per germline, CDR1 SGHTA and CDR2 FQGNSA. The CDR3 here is CASSPTPQGNEQFF. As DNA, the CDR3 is TGTGCCAGCAGCCCGACACCGCAGGGCAATGAGCAGTTCTTC.

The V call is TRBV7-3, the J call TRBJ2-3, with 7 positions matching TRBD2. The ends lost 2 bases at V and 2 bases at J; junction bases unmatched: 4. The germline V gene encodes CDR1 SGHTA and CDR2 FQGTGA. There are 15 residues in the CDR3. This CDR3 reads CASSLSAGNTDTQYF. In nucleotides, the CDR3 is TGTGCCAGCAGCTTATCAGCGGGAAACACAGATACGCAGTATTTT.

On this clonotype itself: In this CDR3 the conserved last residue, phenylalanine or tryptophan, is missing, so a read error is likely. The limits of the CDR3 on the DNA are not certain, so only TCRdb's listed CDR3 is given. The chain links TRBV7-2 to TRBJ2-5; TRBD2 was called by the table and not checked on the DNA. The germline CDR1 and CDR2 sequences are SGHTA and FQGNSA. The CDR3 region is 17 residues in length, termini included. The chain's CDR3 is CASSSGLVGYNEQFFGS.

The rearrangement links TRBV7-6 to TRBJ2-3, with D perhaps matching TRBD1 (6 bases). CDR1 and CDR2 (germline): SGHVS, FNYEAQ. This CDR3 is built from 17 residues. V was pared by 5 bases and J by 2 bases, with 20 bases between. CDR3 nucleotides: TGTGCCAGCAGCCCAGGAGACAGGAGCTTTTCCACAGATACGCAGTATTTT. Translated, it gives CASSPGDRSFSTDTQYF. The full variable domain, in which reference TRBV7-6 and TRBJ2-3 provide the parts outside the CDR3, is GAGVSQSPRYKVTKRGQDVALRCDPISGHVSLYWYRQALGQGPEFLTYFNYEAQQDKSGLPNDRFSAERPEGSISTLTIQRTEQRDSAMYRCASSPGDRSFSTDTQYFGPGTRLTVL.

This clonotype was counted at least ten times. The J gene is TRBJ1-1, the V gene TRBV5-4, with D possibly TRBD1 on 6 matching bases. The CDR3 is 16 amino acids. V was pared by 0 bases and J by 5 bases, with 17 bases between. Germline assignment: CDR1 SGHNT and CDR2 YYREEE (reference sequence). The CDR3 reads CASSLAAGGVRTEAFF. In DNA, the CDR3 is TGTGCCAGCAGCTTGGCGGCTGGGGGCGTAAGGACTGAAGCTTTCTTT. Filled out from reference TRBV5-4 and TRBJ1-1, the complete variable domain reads ETGVTQSPTHLIKTRGQQVTLRCSSQSGHNTVSWYQQALGQGPQFIFQYYREEENGRGNFPPRFSGLQFPNYSSELNVNALELDDSALYLCASSLAAGGVRTEAFFGQGTRLTVV.

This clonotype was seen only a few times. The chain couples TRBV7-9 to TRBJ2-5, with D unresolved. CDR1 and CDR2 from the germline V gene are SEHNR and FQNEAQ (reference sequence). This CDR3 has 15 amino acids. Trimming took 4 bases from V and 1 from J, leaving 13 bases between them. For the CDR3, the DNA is TGTGCCAGCAGCTCCCGTGAGTGGGGCCAAGAGACCCAGTACTTC. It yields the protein CASSSREWGQETQYF.

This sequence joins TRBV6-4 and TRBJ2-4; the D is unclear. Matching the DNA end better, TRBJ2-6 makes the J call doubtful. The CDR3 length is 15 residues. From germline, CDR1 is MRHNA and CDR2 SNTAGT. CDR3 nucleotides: TGTGCCAGCAGTGCGGTCAGCACTGGGGCCAACGTCCTGACTTTC. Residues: CASSAVSTGANVLTF.

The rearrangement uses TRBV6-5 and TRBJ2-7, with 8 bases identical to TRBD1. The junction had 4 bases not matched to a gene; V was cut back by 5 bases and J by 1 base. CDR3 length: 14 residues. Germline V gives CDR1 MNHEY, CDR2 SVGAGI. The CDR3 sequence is CASSRQGPSYEQYF. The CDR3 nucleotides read TGTGCCAGCAGTCGACAGGGGCCATCCTACGAGCAGTACTTC.

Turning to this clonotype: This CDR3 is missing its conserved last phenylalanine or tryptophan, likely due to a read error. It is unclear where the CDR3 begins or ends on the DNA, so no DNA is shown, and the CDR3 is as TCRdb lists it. The CDR3 loop reads CAISEAAGGIYEQYFAP. The chain couples TRBV10-3 to TRBJ1-1; the D call TRBD1 from the table was never checked on the DNA. The CDR3 length is 17 residues, termini included. CDR1 is ENHRY and CDR2 is SYGVKD in the germline V gene.

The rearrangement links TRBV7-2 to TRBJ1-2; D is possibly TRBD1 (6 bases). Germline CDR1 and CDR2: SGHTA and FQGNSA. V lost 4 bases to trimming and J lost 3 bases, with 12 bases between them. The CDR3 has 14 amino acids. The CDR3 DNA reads TGTGCCAGCAGCTCCCAGGGGAGCGACTATGGCTACACCTTC. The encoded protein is CASSSQGSDYGYTF.

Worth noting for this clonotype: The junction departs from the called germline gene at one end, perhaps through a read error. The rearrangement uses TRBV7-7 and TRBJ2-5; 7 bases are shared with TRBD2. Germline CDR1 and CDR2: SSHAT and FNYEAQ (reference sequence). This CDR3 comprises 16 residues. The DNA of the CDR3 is TGTGCTAGCAGCTTATATGGTCTAGCGGATCAAGAGACCCAGTACTTC. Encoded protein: CASSLYGLADQETQYF.

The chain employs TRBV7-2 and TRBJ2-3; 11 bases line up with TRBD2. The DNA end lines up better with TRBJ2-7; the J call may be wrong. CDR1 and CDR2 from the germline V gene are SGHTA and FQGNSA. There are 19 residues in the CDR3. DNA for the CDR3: TGTGCCAGCATGAAATCGTGGGGGGCTAGCGGGAGGAGGTACAATGAGCAGTACTTC. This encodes CASMKSWGASGRRYNEQYF.

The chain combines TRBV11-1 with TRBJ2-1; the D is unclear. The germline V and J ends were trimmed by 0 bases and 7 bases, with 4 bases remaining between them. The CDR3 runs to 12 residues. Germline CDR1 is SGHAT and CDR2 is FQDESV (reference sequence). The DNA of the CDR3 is TGTGCCAGCAGCTTAGCGTCGAATGAGCAGTTCTTC. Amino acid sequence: CASSLASNEQFF.

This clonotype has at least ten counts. The CDR3 reads CSAYDPGLARGYEQYF. Written as DNA, the CDR3 is TGCAGTGCTTACGATCCCGGACTAGCTCGTGGGTACGAGCAGTACTTC. The chain uses TRBV20-1 and TRBJ2-1, with 8 bases aligning to TRBD2. The J call may be mistaken, given a closer DNA end match to TRBJ2-7. Germline CDR1 DFQATT, CDR2 SNEGSKA (reference sequence). This CDR3 has 16 amino acids.

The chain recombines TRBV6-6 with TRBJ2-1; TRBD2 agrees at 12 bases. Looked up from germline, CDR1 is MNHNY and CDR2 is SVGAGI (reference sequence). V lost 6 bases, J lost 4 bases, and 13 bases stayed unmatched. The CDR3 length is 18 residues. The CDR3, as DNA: TGTGCCAGCAGCGCCGGACAGATACTAGCGGGAGGATACAATGAGCAGTTCTTC. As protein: CASSAGQILAGGYNEQFF.

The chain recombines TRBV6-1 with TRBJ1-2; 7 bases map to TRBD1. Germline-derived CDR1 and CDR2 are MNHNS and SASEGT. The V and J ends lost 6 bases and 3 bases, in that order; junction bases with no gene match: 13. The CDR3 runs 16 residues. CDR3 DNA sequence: TGTGCCAGCAGGGCAAGTGCGGCCAGGGGGGACTATGGCTACACCTTC. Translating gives CASRASAARGDYGYTF.

CDR3 sequence reads: CASSSQGGGFQETQYF. The CDR3 DNA sequence: TGTGCCAGCAGCTCCCAAGGGGGGGGTTTTCAGGAGACCCAGTACTTC. The chain carries TRBV9 and TRBJ2-5; tentatively, D is TRBD2 (7 bases). The V gene lost 4 bases and the J gene lost 5 bases, with 21 bases spanning the gap. Germline CDR1 reads SGDLS; CDR2 reads YYNGEE. The length of the CDR3 is 16 residues. Full variable domain (remainder filled in from reference TRBV9 and TRBJ2-5): DSGVTQTPKHLITATGQRVTLRCSPRSGDLSVYWYQQSLDQGLQFLIQYYNGEERAKGNILERFSAQQFPDLHSELNLSSLELGDSALYFCASSSQGGGFQETQYFGPGTRLLVL.

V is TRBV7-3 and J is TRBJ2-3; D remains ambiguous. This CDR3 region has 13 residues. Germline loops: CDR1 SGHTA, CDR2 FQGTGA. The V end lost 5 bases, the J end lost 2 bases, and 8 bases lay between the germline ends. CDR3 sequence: CASSPKPTDTQYF. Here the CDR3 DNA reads TGTGCCAGCAGCCCCAAGCCCACAGATACGCAGTATTTT.

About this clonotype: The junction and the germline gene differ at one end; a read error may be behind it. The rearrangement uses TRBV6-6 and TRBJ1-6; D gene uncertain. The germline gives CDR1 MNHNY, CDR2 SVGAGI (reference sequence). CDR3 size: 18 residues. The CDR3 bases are TGTGCCAGCAGTTACTCCCCCAACTTATTTGTGGGAGGCTACGAGCAGTACTTT. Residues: CASSYSPNLFVGGYEQYF.

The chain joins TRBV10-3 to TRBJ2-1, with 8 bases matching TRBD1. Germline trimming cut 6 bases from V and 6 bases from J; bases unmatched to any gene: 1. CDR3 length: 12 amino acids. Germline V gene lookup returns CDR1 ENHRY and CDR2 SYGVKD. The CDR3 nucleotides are TGTGCCATCAGGGACAGGGTCAATGAGCAGTTCTTC. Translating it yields CAIRDRVNEQFF.